Listed here are 9 T cell receptor beta chains from one sample, sequenced in a study of cytomegalovirus exposure and HLA in healthy donors. PCR employed 60 Vbeta and 13 Jbeta primers. This table comes from immunoSEQ multiplex PCR, and its TCRdb copy is limited to in-frame clones, with some not included. The sample has around 150,000 clones, about 75% seen once. The sequencing input was PBMCs. The receptors were gathered from a female donor in good health and CMV-seronegative.

V usage is TRBV11-1 and J usage is TRBJ2-1; 7 bases are a match to TRBD1. The CDR3 is made up of 12 amino acids. In germline, CDR1 is SGHAT, CDR2 FQDESV (reference sequence). Trimming took 10 bases from V and 3 from J; bases not matched to a gene: 3. CDR3 coding DNA: TGTGCCACCCGGACAGGCTACAATGAGCAGTTCTTC. It yields the protein CATRTGYNEQFF. Using reference TRBV11-1 and TRBJ2-1 for the parts outside the CDR3, the full variable domain is EAEVAQSPRYKITEKSQAVAFWCDPISGHATLYWYRQILGQGPELLVQFQDESVVDDSQLPKDRFSAERLKGVDSTLKIQPAELGDSAMYLCATRTGYNEQFFGPGTRLTVL.

The chain couples TRBV29-1 to TRBJ2-5; D is possibly TRBD2 (5 bases). This CDR3 is 15 amino acids long. From germline, CDR1 is SQVTM and CDR2 ANQGSEA. V was pared by 3 bases and J by 7 bases, with 21 bases between. The CDR3 protein is CSVDPIEGGVGTQYF. The CDR3 nucleotides read TGCAGCGTTGATCCGATAGAAGGAGGAGTAGGGACCCAGTACTTC.

The chain has TRBV30 and TRBJ2-5; perhaps TRBD2 as D (7 bases). This CDR3 is 15 amino acids long. Trimming stripped 1 base from V and 5 bases from J, with 17 bases between. Germline assignment: CDR1 GTSNPN and CDR2 SVGIG (reference sequence). In nucleotides, the CDR3 is TGTGCCTGGAGTGGGAGGGGGGGAGGTTTCGAGACCCAGTACTTC. This codes for CAWSGRGGGFETQYF.

The V gene is TRBV30, the J gene TRBJ1-5; possible D gene TRBD1, 6 bases. Trimming cost V 2 bases and J 1 base, with 12 bases left between them. The CDR3 length is 15 residues. Germline-derived CDR1 and CDR2 are GTSNPN and SVGIG (reference sequence). The CDR3 protein is CAWSKQGLSNQPQHF. The CDR3 DNA is TGTGCCTGGAGTAAACAGGGATTGAGCAATCAGCCCCAGCATTTT.

The CDR3 protein is CASSLQSGKRNEQFF. The CDR3 nucleotides read TGTGCCAGCAGCTTACAGTCAGGGAAGAGGAATGAGCAGTTCTTC. The chain employs TRBV7-6 and TRBJ2-1; D is possibly TRBD1 (5 bases). Germline loops: CDR1 SGHVS, CDR2 FNYEAQ. The CDR3 length is 15 residues. The germline V and J ends were trimmed by 2 bases and 7 bases, with 15 bases remaining between them. The whole variable domain, remainder taken from reference TRBV7-6 and TRBJ2-1, is GAGVSQSPRYKVTKRGQDVALRCDPISGHVSLYWYRQALGQGPEFLTYFNYEAQQDKSGLPNDRFSAERPEGSISTLTIQRTEQRDSAMYRCASSLQSGKRNEQFFGPGTRLTVL.

The V and J genes are TRBV25-1 and TRBJ1-2, with a possible D match to TRBD1 (5 bases). Trimming shortened V by 6 bases and J by 10 bases, and 9 bases separated the two germline ends. The CDR3 has 10 residues. Germline-derived CDR1 and CDR2 are MGHDK and SYGVNS. CDR3 in amino acids: CASRGQVYTF. Written as DNA, the CDR3 is TGTGCCAGCAGGGGGCAAGTCTACACCTTC.

The table lists this clone with a count of one. CDR3 DNA: TGTGCCAGTAGTCCCCTGGACAATCGCCTAAACTATGGCTACACCTTC. Translated, it gives CASSPLDNRLNYGYTF. The chain combines TRBV19 with TRBJ1-2; D possibly corresponds to TRBD1 (5 bases). Between the trimmed V and J ends, which lost 5 bases and 2 bases, there was a span of 18 bases. The CDR3 has 16 residues. Germline CDR1 reads LNHDA; CDR2 reads SQIVND (reference sequence).

The chain carries TRBV18 and TRBJ1-1, with D perhaps matching TRBD1 (5 bases). The CDR3 covers 14 residues. The ends were cut back, 2 bases at V and 6 bases at J, with 13 bases in the middle. CDR1 is KGHSH and CDR2 is LQKENI in the germline V gene. CDR3 residues: CASSPSKGAPEAFF. The CDR3 coding sequence is TGTGCCAGCTCACCAAGTAAAGGGGCCCCTGAAGCTTTCTTT.

The chain recombines TRBV12-5 with TRBJ2-1; 8 nucleotides match TRBD2. CDR1 and CDR2 from the germline V gene are LGHNT and FRNRAP. This CDR3 has 14 residues. Trimming at V came to 3 bases and at J to 5 bases, leaving 3 bases not matched to a gene. The CDR3 nucleotides read TGTGCTAGTGGTTTCGGGACTAGAGACAATGAGCAGTTCTTC. Its translation: CASGFGTRDNEQFF.